The 27 T cell receptor beta chains below come from one sample, sequenced in a study of cytomegalovirus exposure and HLA in healthy donors. A multiplex PCR was run with 60 Vbeta primers and 13 Jbeta primers. Sequencing used immunoSEQ multiplex PCR; TCRdb keeps in-frame clones, though not all of them. The sample yields about 150,000 clones, 65% to 75% seen once. What was sequenced was PBMCs. The source is a man younger than 35 in good health and CMV-seronegative.

The chain uses TRBV2 and TRBJ1-2; D gene ambiguous. From germline, CDR1 is SNHLY and CDR2 FYNNEI. This CDR3 contains 17 residues. V dropped 5 bases and J dropped 4 bases, with 23 bases sitting between them. DNA of the CDR3: TGTGCCAGCAGTCCACCGACGACACAACCCGCTTCCTATGGCTACACCTTC. Translation gives CASSPPTTQPASYGYTF.

V and J are TRBV27 and TRBJ2-3; D is possibly TRBD2 (7 bases). Germline values: CDR1 MNHEY, CDR2 SMNVEV (reference sequence). The length of the CDR3 is 19 residues. Trimming took off 5 bases at V and 2 bases at J, with 26 bases between the two ends. This chain's CDR3 is CASSNPGTIGGRDTDTQYF. As DNA, the CDR3 is TGTGCCAGCAGTAACCCCGGGACTATAGGGGGACGGGACACAGATACGCAGTATTTT.

Only one count was recorded for this clone. V usage is TRBV7-9 and J usage is TRBJ2-5; 13 bases map to TRBD2. This CDR3 has 17 residues. Trimming took 0 bases from V and 5 from J; bases not matched to a gene: 6. Per germline, CDR1 SEHNR and CDR2 FQNEAQ (reference sequence). The CDR3 nucleotides are TGTGCCAGCAGCTTAGCGACTAGCGGGGGGCTAGGGGAGACCCAGTACTTC. Its translation: CASSLATSGGLGETQYF.

The chain employs TRBV7-6 and TRBJ2-3; 12 nucleotides agree with TRBD2. Germline lookup yields CDR1 SGHVS and CDR2 FNYEAQ. This CDR3 has 17 amino acids. With V trimmed by 0 bases and J by 1 base, 2 bases remained unmatched. CDR3 loop: CASSLALAGGGTDTQYF. CDR3 coding DNA: TGTGCCAGCAGCTTAGCCCTAGCGGGGGGGGGCACAGATACGCAGTATTTT.

The chain uses TRBV6-1 and TRBJ1-5, with 7 bases that match TRBD1. Per the germline V gene, CDR1 is MNHNS and CDR2 is SASEGT. After removal of 6 bases from V and 4 bases from J, the junction contained 6 bases not matched to a gene. The CDR3 has 14 amino acids. The CDR3 loop reads CASRFGDRNQPQHF. The CDR3, as DNA: TGTGCCAGCAGATTCGGGGACAGAAATCAGCCCCAGCATTTT.

V is TRBV4-2 and J is TRBJ1-4; 12 bases map to TRBD1. Germline values: CDR1 LGHNA, CDR2 YNFKEQ. The junction had 10 bases not matched to a gene; V was cut back by 2 bases and J by 6 bases. This CDR3 has 18 amino acids. The CDR3 spells CASSQISGTGGAYEKLFF. The CDR3, as DNA: TGTGCCAGCAGCCAAATCTCCGGGACAGGGGGCGCTTATGAAAAACTGTTTTTT.

The chain links TRBV7-9 to TRBJ2-1, with TRBD1 matching over 9 bases. This CDR3 contains 14 residues. V shed 6 bases, J shed 6 bases, and the junction held 6 bases outside the gene matches. Germline V gives CDR1 SEHNR, CDR2 FQNEAQ (reference sequence). CDR3 coding DNA: TGTGCCAGCAGTCCTAGACAGGGGGGCAATGAGCAGTTCTTC. The encoded protein is CASSPRQGGNEQFF.

A few counts support this clone. The V gene is TRBV19, the J gene TRBJ1-5; TRBD1 matches 8 bases. The CDR3 length is 17 residues. Germline V CDR1 and CDR2: LNHDA, SQIVND (reference sequence). The V and J ends lost 5 bases and 0 bases, in that order; junction bases with no gene match: 9. CDR3: CASSSGQGQYSNQPQHF. The DNA of the CDR3 is TGTGCCAGTAGTTCTGGACAGGGACAATATAGCAATCAGCCCCAGCATTTT.

The CDR3, as DNA: TGTGCCAGCAGCCCGAGGGACAGGGGTTACACTGAAGCTTTCTTT. As protein: CASSPRDRGYTEAFF. The V gene is TRBV5-6, the J gene TRBJ1-1; 10 bases are shared with TRBD1. The CDR3 has 15 amino acids. In germline, CDR1 is SGHDT, CDR2 YYEEEE. The junction had 6 bases not matched to a gene; V was cut back by 4 bases and J by 3 bases.

This clone was seen once. The chain uses TRBV11-2 and TRBJ1-2, with D possibly matching TRBD1 (6 bases). The germline gives CDR1 SGHAT, CDR2 FQNNGV. The CDR3 is made up of 15 amino acids. V shed 4 bases and J shed 4 bases, with 16 bases lying between them. In DNA, the CDR3 is TGTGCCAGCAGCTCCACCCGGACAGTGTTCTATGGCTACACCTTC. Translating it yields CASSSTRTVFYGYTF.

The rearrangement joins TRBV5-4 to TRBJ1-1; D ambiguous. The CDR3 runs 15 residues. The V end lost 2 bases, the J end lost 3 bases, and 14 bases lay between the germline ends. Germline V CDR1 and CDR2: SGHNT, YYREEE (reference sequence). The CDR3 here is CASSFRSSGDTEAFF. The CDR3, as DNA: TGTGCCAGCAGCTTTAGGTCGTCCGGGGACACTGAAGCTTTCTTT.

This clone was detected only once. The rearrangement links TRBV6-5 to TRBJ2-7; a possible D gene is TRBD1 (5 bases). CDR3 length: 12 residues. Germline V lookup: CDR1 MNHEY, CDR2 SVGAGI. Deletions cut 7 bases from V and 6 bases from J, with 13 bases between. This CDR3 reads CASNHRKGEQYF. In DNA, the CDR3 is TGTGCCAGCAATCACAGGAAGGGCGAGCAGTACTTC.

This chain links TRBV6-1 with TRBJ2-7, with 7 bases fitting TRBD2. The junction had 3 bases not matched to a gene; V was cut back by 2 bases and J by 5 bases. Germline V lookup: CDR1 MNHNS, CDR2 SASEGT. This CDR3 comprises 13 residues. The CDR3 nucleotides read TGTGCCAGCAGTGAAATGGGAGGGAACGAGCAGTACTTC. It specifies CASSEMGGNEQYF.

The rearrangement uses TRBV29-1 and TRBJ1-5; D possibly corresponds to TRBD1 (6 bases). Trimming removed 4 bases from V and 2 bases from J, with 24 bases in between. There are 18 residues in the CDR3. Germline CDR1 and CDR2: SQVTM and ANQGSEA. For the CDR3, the DNA is TGCAGCGTTGTGGGCCTGGGGGGGGCTGGTGAGGGCAATCAGCCCCAGCATTTT. Translation: CSVVGLGGAGEGNQPQHF.

The chain combines TRBV30 with TRBJ1-4, with D maybe TRBD1 (5 bases). CDR3 length: 13 residues. The V end was cut by 2 bases, the J end by 8 bases, with 12 bases between. CDR1 is GTSNPN, CDR2 SVGIG, per germline (reference sequence). The CDR3 sequence: CAWSRGMQEKLFF. In nucleotides, the CDR3 is TGTGCCTGGAGTCGGGGGATGCAGGAAAAACTGTTTTTT.

The chain links TRBV15 to TRBJ2-3; D not certain. The CDR3 is 14 amino acids. Germline loops: CDR1 LNHNV, CDR2 YYDKDF (reference sequence). Trimming took 0 bases from V and 3 from J, leaving 7 bases between them. CDR3 in DNA: TGTGCCACCAGCAGAGATCGGGTTACAGATACGCAGTATTTT. Amino acid sequence: CATSRDRVTDTQYF.

The chain recombines TRBV11-2 with TRBJ2-5; no firm D call. The CDR3 extends over 13 amino acids. Trimming cost V 2 bases and J 11 bases, with 15 bases left between them. The germline gives CDR1 SGHAT, CDR2 FQNNGV. The CDR3 nucleotides are TGTGCCAGCAGCTTATCATCCGATAGAGAGCAGTACTTC. It codes for CASSLSSDREQYF.

V and J are TRBV7-2 and TRBJ2-5, with 10 bases fitting TRBD2. The J segment lost 4 bases and the V segment lost 5 bases, leaving 10 bases of the junction unmatched. CDR1 SGHTA and CDR2 FQGNSA come from the germline V gene. The CDR3 is made up of 16 amino acids. The DNA of the CDR3 is TGTGCCAGCAGCCCTTACGCAGCGGGGGGGCCAGAGACCCAGTACTTC. It codes for CASSPYAAGGPETQYF.

The rearrangement uses TRBV7-9 and TRBJ2-7; possible D gene TRBD1, 5 bases. CDR3 size: 15 residues. Trimming stripped 6 bases from V and 5 bases from J, with 20 bases between. Germline CDR1 and CDR2: SEHNR and FQNEAQ (reference sequence). CDR3 loop: CASRQTWGSDNEQYV. CDR3 coding DNA: TGTGCCAGCAGACAGACTTGGGGCAGTGATAACGAGCAGTACGTC.

This clone has more than one count but fewer than ten. The chain joins TRBV5-6 to TRBJ1-1; 10 nucleotides match TRBD1. The CDR3 sequence is 15 residues long. From germline, CDR1 is SGHDT and CDR2 YYEEEE. The ends lost 3 bases at V and 8 bases at J; junction bases unmatched: 10. The CDR3 reads CASSYRQGAALEAFF. Here the CDR3 DNA reads TGTGCCAGCAGCTATCGACAGGGGGCCGCGCTCGAAGCTTTCTTT.

The chain is built from TRBV5-1 and TRBJ1-2; the D gene is possibly TRBD1 (5 bases). The germline V gene encodes CDR1 SGHRS and CDR2 YFSETQ. V lost 0 bases and J 2 bases, leaving 11 bases between the germline ends. This CDR3 region has 15 residues. CDR3 amino acids: CASSLGYGGNYGYTF. The CDR3 DNA is TGCGCCAGCAGCTTGGGATACGGGGGGAACTATGGCTACACCTTC.

A few counts support this clone. The CDR3 DNA reads as TGCGCCAGCAGCATAGGGACTAGCGACACCGGGGAGCTGTTTTTT. Translation gives CASSIGTSDTGELFF. V is TRBV5-1 and J is TRBJ2-2, with 10 bases that match TRBD2. Germline CDR1 and CDR2: SGHRS and YFSETQ. This CDR3 has 15 residues. V lost 4 bases, J lost 3 bases, and 3 bases stayed unmatched.

This clone was counted once. The chain employs TRBV18 and TRBJ1-2; no clear D. With 1 base removed from V and 7 bases from J, the gap between germline ends came to 22 bases. The CDR3 covers 17 residues. Germline CDR1 KGHSH, CDR2 LQKENI. Here the CDR3 reads CASSPLTTGGGGVGYTF. The CDR3 DNA reads TGTGCCAGCTCACCACTAACTACCGGTGGAGGTGGGGTTGGCTACACCTTC.

V usage is TRBV11-1 and J usage is TRBJ1-1; no firm D call. The CDR3 is 13 amino acids. The germline V and J ends were trimmed by 4 bases and 1 base, with 7 bases remaining between them. Germline V gives CDR1 SGHAT, CDR2 FQDESV (reference sequence). The CDR3 sequence: CASSWSENTEAFF. Here the CDR3 DNA reads TGTGCCAGCAGCTGGTCAGAGAACACTGAAGCTTTCTTT. Full variable domain (remainder filled in from reference TRBV11-1 and TRBJ1-1): EAEVAQSPRYKITEKSQAVAFWCDPISGHATLYWYRQILGQGPELLVQFQDESVVDDSQLPKDRFSAERLKGVDSTLKIQPAELGDSAMYLCASSWSENTEAFFGQGTRLTVV.

J is TRBJ1-2 and V is TRBV28; 9 bases align to TRBD1. V lost 7 bases, J lost 2 bases, and 5 bases stayed unmatched. The CDR3 runs to 14 residues. CDR1 is MDHEN and CDR2 is SYDVKM in the germline V gene. The CDR3 sequence is CASTTGGLNYGYTF. In DNA, the CDR3 is TGTGCCAGCACCACAGGGGGCTTGAACTATGGCTACACCTTC.

This clone was observed a handful of times. The chain employs TRBV6-4 and TRBJ1-2, with 10 bases that match TRBD1. V gave up 2 bases and J gave up 3 bases; unmatched junction bases: 3. Germline V gives CDR1 MRHNA, CDR2 SNTAGT. The CDR3 length is 15 residues. CDR3 nucleotide sequence: TGTGCCAGCAGTGACGGGACAGGGGCCCACTATGGCTACACCTTC. This gives the protein CASSDGTGAHYGYTF.

As regards this clone: The junction does not match germline at one end; this may be a read error. The chain joins TRBV5-1 to TRBJ1-2; 8 bases line up with TRBD1. Germline loops: CDR1 SGHRS, CDR2 YFSETQ. The CDR3 has 15 amino acids. Written as DNA, the CDR3 is TGTGCCAGCAGCTCGACAGGGGATTGGGACTATGGCTACACCTTC. Translated: CASSSTGDWDYGYTF. Supplemented by reference TRBV5-1 and TRBJ1-2, the full variable domain reads KAGVTQTPRYLIKTRGQQVTLSCSPISGHRSVSWYQQTPGQGLQFLFEYFSETQRNKGNFPGRFSGRQFSNSRSEMNVSTLELGDSALYLCASSSTGDWDYGYTFGSGTRLTVV.